This TCR beta chain derives from a study of cytomegalovirus exposure and HLA in healthy donors. With 60 Vbeta and 13 Jbeta primers, the PCR was carried out. Profiling relied on immunoSEQ multiplex PCR, and the TCRdb table lists in-frame clones only, not all of them. The data hold around 130,000 clones, with about 80% observed a single time. Regarding this clone: What it recognizes is unknown.

The CDR3 extends over 16 amino acids. Germline V gives CDR1 SEHNR, CDR2 FQNEAQ (reference sequence). V lost 1 base to trimming and J lost 0 bases, with 11 bases between them. Findings and limits, study-wide: Earlier analysis yielded a pattern in which most TCR beta V segments were productive about 90% or about 30% of the time.

V is TRBV7-9 and J is TRBJ2-3; D possibly corresponds to TRBD2 (6 bases). The sequenced sample consisted of PBMCs. The sequence was obtained from a boy between 2 and 10 years old in good health and CMV-seronegative. The CDR3 is CASSLEIAVSTDTQYF. The CDR3 DNA sequence: TGTGCCAGCAGCTTAGAAATAGCGGTCAGCACAGATACGCAGTATTTT.